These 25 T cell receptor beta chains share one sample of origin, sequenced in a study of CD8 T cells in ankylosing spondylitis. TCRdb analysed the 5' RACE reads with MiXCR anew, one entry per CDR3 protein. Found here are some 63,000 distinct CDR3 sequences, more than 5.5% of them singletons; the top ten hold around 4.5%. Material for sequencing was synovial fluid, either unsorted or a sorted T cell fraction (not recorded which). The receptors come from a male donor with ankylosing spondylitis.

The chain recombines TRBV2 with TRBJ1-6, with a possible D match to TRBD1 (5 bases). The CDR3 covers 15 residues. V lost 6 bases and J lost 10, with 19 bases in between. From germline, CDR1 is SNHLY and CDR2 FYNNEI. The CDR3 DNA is TGTGCCAGCAGAGGCGACCTGGGGGTTATCTCACCCCTCCACTTT. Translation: CASRGDLGVISPLHF.

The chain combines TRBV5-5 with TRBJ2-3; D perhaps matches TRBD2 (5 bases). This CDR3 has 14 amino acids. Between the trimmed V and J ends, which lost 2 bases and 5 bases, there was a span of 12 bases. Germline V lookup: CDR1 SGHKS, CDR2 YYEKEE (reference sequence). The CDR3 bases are TGTGCCAGCAGCTTCAGAGACTACAGAGATACGCAGTATTTT. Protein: CASSFRDYRDTQYF.

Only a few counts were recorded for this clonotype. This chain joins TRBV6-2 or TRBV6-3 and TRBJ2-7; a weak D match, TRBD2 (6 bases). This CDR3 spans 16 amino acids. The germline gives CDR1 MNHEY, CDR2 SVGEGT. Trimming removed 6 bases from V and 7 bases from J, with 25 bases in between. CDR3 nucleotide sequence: TGTGCCAGCAGCCACCGCGGAGGGACGCCCTCTGAGGAGCAGTACTTC. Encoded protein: CASSHRGGTPSEEQYF.

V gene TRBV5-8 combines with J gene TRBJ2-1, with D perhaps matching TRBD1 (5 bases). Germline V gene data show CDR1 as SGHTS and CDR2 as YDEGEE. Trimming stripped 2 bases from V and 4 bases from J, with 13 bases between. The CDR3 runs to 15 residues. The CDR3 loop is CASSFGASTYNEQFF. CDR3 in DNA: TGTGCCAGCAGCTTTGGGGCGTCGACTTACAATGAGCAGTTCTTC.

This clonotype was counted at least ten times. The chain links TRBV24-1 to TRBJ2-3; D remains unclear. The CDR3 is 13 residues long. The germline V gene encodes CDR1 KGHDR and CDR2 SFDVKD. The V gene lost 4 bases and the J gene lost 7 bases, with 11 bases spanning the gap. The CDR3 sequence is CATSETTGYTQYF. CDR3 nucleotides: TGTGCCACCAGTGAAACGACCGGTTATACGCAGTATTTT.

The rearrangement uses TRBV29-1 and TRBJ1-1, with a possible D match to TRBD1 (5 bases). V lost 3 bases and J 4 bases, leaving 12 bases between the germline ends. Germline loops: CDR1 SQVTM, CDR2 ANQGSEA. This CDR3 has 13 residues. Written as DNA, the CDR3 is TGCAGCGTTGACTGGGGGGTCGGCACTGAAGCTTTCTTT. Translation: CSVDWGVGTEAFF.

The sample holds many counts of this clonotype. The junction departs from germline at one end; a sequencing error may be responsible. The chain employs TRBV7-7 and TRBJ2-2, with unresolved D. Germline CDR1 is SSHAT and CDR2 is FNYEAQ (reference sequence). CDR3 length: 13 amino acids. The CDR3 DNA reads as TGTGCTAGCAGCTTTAACCCCAGCGGGGAGCTGTTTTTT. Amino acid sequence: CASSFNPSGELFF. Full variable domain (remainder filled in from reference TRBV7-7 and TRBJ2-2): GAGVSQSPRYKVTKRGQDVTLRCDPISSHATLYWYQQALGQGPEFLTYFNYEAQPDKSGLPSDRFSAERPEGSISTLTIQRTEQRDSAMYRCASSFNPSGELFFGEGSRLTVL.

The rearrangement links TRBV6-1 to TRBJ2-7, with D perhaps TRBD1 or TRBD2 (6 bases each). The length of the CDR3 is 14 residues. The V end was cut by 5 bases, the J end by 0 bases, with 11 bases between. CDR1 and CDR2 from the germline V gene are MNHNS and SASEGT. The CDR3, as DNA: TGTGCCAGCAGTCGGCGGGACAACTCCTACGAGCAGTACTTC. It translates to CASSRRDNSYEQYF.

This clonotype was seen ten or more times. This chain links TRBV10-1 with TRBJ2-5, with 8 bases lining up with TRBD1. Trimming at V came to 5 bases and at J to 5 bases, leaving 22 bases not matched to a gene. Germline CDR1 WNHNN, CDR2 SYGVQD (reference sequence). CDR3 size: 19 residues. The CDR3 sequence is CASSPGAGQVMGTTETQYF. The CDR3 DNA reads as TGCGCCAGCAGTCCCGGGGCGGGACAGGTCATGGGGACGACGGAGACCCAGTACTTC.

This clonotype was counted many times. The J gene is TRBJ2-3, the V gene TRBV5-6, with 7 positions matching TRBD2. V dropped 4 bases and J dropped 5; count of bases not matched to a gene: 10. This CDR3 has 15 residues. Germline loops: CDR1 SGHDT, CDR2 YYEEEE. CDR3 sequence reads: CASSRSGAPGDTQYF. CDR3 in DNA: TGTGCCAGCAGCCGAAGCGGGGCCCCCGGAGATACGCAGTATTTT.

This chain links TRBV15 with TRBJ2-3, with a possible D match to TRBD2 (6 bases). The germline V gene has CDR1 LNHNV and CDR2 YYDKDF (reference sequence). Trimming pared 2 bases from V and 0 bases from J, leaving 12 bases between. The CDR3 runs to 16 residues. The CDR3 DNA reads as TGTGCCACCAGCAGAAGGGCGGGGTCTAGCACAGATACGCAGTATTTT. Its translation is CATSRRAGSSTDTQYF.

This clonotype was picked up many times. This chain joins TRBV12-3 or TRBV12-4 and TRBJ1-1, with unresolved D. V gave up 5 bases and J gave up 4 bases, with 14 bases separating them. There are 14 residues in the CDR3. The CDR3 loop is CASSAEVVGTEAFF. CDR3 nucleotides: TGTGCCAGCAGTGCAGAAGTTGTCGGCACTGAAGCTTTCTTT.

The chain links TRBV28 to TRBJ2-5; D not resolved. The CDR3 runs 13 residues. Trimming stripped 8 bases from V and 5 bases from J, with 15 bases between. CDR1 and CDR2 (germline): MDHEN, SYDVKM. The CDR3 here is CASGQQRRETQYF. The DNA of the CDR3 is TGTGCCAGCGGTCAACAGCGCCGGGAGACCCAGTACTTC.

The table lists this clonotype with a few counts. The CDR3 spells CASRVQGRYEQYF. CDR3 nucleotides: TGTGCCAGCAGGGTCCAGGGACGCTACGAGCAGTACTTC. This chain joins TRBV2 and TRBJ2-7; D might be TRBD1 or TRBD2, each matching 5 bases. There are 13 residues in the CDR3. V was cut by 6 bases and J by 3 bases, with 12 bases left in between. In germline, CDR1 is SNHLY, CDR2 FYNNEI.

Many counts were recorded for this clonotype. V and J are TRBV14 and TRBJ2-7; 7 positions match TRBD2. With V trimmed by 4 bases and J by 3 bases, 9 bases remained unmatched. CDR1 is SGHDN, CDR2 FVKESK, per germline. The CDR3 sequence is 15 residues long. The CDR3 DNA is TGTGCCAGCAGCCCCTGGGTAGCGGGTAACTACGAGCAGTACTTC. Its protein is CASSPWVAGNYEQYF.

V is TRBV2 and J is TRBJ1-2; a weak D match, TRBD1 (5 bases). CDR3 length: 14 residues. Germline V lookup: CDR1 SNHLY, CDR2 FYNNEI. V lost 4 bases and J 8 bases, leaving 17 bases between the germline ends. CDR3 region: CASSVRDSGEGYTF. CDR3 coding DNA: TGTGCCAGCAGTGTTCGGGACTCCGGGGAAGGCTACACCTTC.

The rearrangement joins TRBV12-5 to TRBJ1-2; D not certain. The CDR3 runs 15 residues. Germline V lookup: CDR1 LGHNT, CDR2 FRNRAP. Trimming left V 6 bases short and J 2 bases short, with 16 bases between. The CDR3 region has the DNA TGTGCTAGTGGGAAGGACGGCCAGCCCAACTATGGCTACACCTTC. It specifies CASGKDGQPNYGYTF.

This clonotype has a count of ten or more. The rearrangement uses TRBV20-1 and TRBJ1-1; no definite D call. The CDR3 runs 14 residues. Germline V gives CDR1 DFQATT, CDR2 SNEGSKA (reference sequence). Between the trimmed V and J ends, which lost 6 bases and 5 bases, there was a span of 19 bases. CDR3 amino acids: CSADPGQFGTEAFF. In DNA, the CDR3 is TGCAGTGCCGACCCGGGCCAATTCGGGACTGAAGCTTTCTTT.

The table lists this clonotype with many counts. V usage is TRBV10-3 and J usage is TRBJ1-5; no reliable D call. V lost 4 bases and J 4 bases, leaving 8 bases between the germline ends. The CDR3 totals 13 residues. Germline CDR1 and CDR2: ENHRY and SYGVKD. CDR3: CAISGHSNQPQHF. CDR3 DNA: TGTGCCATCAGTGGTCACAGTAATCAGCCCCAGCATTTT.

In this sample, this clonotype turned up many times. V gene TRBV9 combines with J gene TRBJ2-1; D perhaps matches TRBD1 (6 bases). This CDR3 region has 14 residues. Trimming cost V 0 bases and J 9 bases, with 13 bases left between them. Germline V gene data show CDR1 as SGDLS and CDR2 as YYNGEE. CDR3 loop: CASSVVGRGAEQFF. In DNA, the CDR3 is TGTGCCAGCAGCGTAGTGGGCAGGGGAGCTGAGCAGTTCTTC.

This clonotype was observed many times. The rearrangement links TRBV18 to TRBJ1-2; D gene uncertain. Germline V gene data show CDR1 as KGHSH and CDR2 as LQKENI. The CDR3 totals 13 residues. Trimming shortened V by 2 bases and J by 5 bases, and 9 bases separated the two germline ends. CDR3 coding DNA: TGTGCCAGCTCACCATTCGAGGATTATGGCTACACCTTC. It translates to CASSPFEDYGYTF.

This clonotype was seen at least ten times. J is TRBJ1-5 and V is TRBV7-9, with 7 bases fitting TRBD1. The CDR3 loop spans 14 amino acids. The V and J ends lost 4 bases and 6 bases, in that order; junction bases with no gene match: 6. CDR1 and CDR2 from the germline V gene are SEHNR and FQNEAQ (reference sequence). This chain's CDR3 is CASSSQGSTQPQHF. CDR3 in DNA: TGTGCCAGCAGCTCACAGGGGTCGACTCAGCCCCAGCATTTT.

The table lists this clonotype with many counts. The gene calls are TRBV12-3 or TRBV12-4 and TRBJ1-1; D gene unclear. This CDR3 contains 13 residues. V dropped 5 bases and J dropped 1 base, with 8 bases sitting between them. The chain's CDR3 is CASSLTGNTEAFF. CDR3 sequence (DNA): TGTGCCAGCAGTCTAACCGGGAACACTGAAGCTTTCTTT.

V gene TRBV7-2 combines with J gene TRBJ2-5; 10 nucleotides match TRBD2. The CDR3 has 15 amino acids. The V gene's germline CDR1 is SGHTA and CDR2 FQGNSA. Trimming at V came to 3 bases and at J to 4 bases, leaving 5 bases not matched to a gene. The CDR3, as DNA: TGTGCCAGCAGCTTTACTAGCGGGACCCGAGAGACCCAGTACTTC. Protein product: CASSFTSGTRETQYF.

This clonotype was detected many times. This CDR3 reads CASSLYLGGDGNEKLFF. Written as DNA, the CDR3 is TGTGCCAGCAGTTTATATCTTGGTGGGGACGGGAATGAAAAACTGTTTTTT. The V call is TRBV28, the J call TRBJ1-4, with a tentative D call TRBD1 (5 bases). CDR1 is MDHEN and CDR2 is SYDVKM in the germline V gene. The CDR3 runs 17 residues. V was pared by 1 base and J by 5 bases, with 17 bases between.